A single sample is the source of the 11 T cell receptor beta chains below, sequenced in a study of blood T cell repertoires in COVID-19. Clones were sequenced by immunoSEQ multiplex PCR, and TCRdb holds only the in-frame ones, with some missing. This table holds about 100,000 clones, roughly 81% found once. The specimen sequenced was peripheral blood. These receptors all come from a man between 35 and 55 years old with active or convalescent COVID-19.

The DNA of the CDR3 is TGTGCCAGCTCACCGTCGACAGAGAACACTGAAGCTTTCTTT. Translating it yields CASSPSTENTEAFF. The chain links TRBV18 to TRBJ1-1; possibly TRBD1 for D (5 bases). CDR1 KGHSH and CDR2 LQKENI come from the germline V gene. Trimming left V 3 bases short and J 1 base short, with 9 bases between. The CDR3 runs 14 residues.

The V and J genes are TRBV9 and TRBJ1-3; 8 nucleotides line up with TRBD1. Germline CDR1 and CDR2: SGDLS and YYNGEE. The CDR3 loop spans 17 amino acids. V lost 0 bases, J lost 0 bases, and 5 bases stayed unmatched. The CDR3 spells CASSVGGQANSGNTIYF. The CDR3, as DNA: TGTGCCAGCAGCGTAGGGGGACAGGCCAACTCTGGAAACACCATATATTTT. Complete variable domain (other parts from reference TRBV9 and TRBJ1-3): DSGVTQTPKHLITATGQRVTLRCSPRSGDLSVYWYQQSLDQGLQFLIQYYNGEERAKGNILERFSAQQFPDLHSELNLSSLELGDSALYFCASSVGGQANSGNTIYFGEGSWLTVV.

The J gene is TRBJ2-1, the V gene TRBV11-2, with TRBD1 as a possible D gene (6 bases). Per the germline V gene, CDR1 is SGHAT and CDR2 is FQNNGV. The V end lost 5 bases, the J end lost 9 bases, and 11 bases lay between the germline ends. The CDR3 length is 12 residues. The CDR3 DNA follows: TGTGCCAGCAGCCCCAACAGGGTTGAGCAGTTCTTC. As protein: CASSPNRVEQFF.

This chain uses TRBV19 with TRBJ1-4, with 7 bases matching TRBD1. Unmatched junction bases numbered 7, after V lost 5 bases and J lost 7 bases. Germline V gives CDR1 LNHDA, CDR2 SQIVND (reference sequence). The CDR3 is 14 residues long. The CDR3 region has the DNA TGTGCCAGTAGTGTGCCGACAGGGTTTGAAAAACTGTTTTTT. As protein: CASSVPTGFEKLFF.

The chain employs TRBV18 and TRBJ1-1; 8 nucleotides line up with TRBD1. CDR3 length: 15 amino acids. V was clipped by 2 bases and J by 1 base; unmatched bases: 3. Germline CDR1 reads KGHSH; CDR2 reads LQKENI. The CDR3 nucleotides are TGTGCCAGCTCACCAACAGGGGGGAAGAACACTGAAGCTTTCTTT. It encodes CASSPTGGKNTEAFF.

The CDR3 coding sequence is TGTGCCAGCAGCCAGGGACAGTTTAACTATGGCTACACCTTC. It specifies CASSQGQFNYGYTF. J is TRBJ1-2 and V is TRBV5-6, with TRBD1 matching 7 bases. Germline lookup yields CDR1 SGHDT and CDR2 YYEEEE. V trimming: 4 bases; J trimming: 1 base; junction bases outside the gene matches: 4. This CDR3 comprises 14 residues.

This sequence joins TRBV7-2 and TRBJ1-3, with D uncertain. The CDR3 has 16 amino acids. Trimming took 5 bases from V and 0 from J, leaving 14 bases between them. Germline assignment: CDR1 SGHTA and CDR2 FQGNSA. CDR3 sequence reads: CASSPASAGSGNTIYF. CDR3 sequence (DNA): TGTGCCAGCAGCCCCGCCTCGGCAGGCTCTGGAAACACCATATATTTT.

This chain connects TRBV25-1 to TRBJ2-7, with a possible D match to TRBD1 (6 bases). Germline CDR1 reads MGHDK; CDR2 reads SYGVNS. With 0 bases removed from V and 2 bases from J, the gap between germline ends came to 14 bases. CDR3 length: 16 residues. The CDR3 loop reads CASSEYIGQTPYEQYF. For the CDR3, the DNA is TGTGCCAGCAGTGAATATATTGGACAGACCCCCTACGAGCAGTACTTC.

This chain links TRBV30 with TRBJ1-6; D gene unclear. Germline CDR1 GTSNPN, CDR2 SVGIG (reference sequence). Between the trimmed V and J ends, which lost 0 bases and 8 bases, there was a span of 14 bases. This CDR3 region has 15 residues. The CDR3 sequence is CAWSVRLLGDSPLHF. The CDR3, as DNA: TGTGCCTGGAGTGTACGACTTCTCGGGGATTCACCCCTCCACTTT. Based on the CDR3 plus reference TRBV30 and TRBJ1-6, the full variable domain is SQTIHQWPATLVQPVGSPLSLECTVEGTSNPNLYWYRQAAGRGLQLLFYSVGIGQISSEVPQNLSASRPQDRQFILSSKKLLLSDSGFYLCAWSVRLLGDSPLHFGNGTRLTVT.

The rearrangement links TRBV27 to TRBJ2-2; 7 bases align to TRBD1. V was clipped by 3 bases and J by 0 bases; unmatched bases: 1. The CDR3 length is 15 residues. Germline CDR1 and CDR2: MNHEY and SMNVEV (reference sequence). Here the CDR3 DNA reads TGTGCCAGCAGTTTTGGGACAGCGAACACCGGGGAGCTGTTTTTT. It encodes CASSFGTANTGELFF.

The CDR3 nucleotides are TGTGCCAGCAGCGAGGCAGGGGCCCCCTCTGGAAACACCATATATTTT. It is translated as CASSEAGAPSGNTIYF. This chain joins TRBV9 and TRBJ1-3; TRBD1 is a possible D gene (6 bases). Trimming shortened V by 3 bases and J by 0 bases, and 13 bases separated the two germline ends. Looked up from germline, CDR1 is SGDLS and CDR2 is YYNGEE. This CDR3 region has 16 residues.